Listed here is a single T cell receptor beta chain. Its antigen is unknown. Treatment indicated: roughly ten-day PBMC culture with coronavirus spike peptide pools or control peptides (ViraFEST assay). This sample was taken from a study of vaccination and CD4 T cells after COVID-19. In the study overall: Investigators took post-vaccine samples a median about 65 days after dose two, within a range of 14 to 241. Control cultures were given a CEFX pool, an HIV-1 Nef pool, or no peptide.

Sequenced with the Oncomine TCR Beta short-read assay was DNA taken from cultured CD4+ T cells. Each CDR3 protein gets one entry after TCRdb re-called the PCR reads with MiXCR. The table lists some 14,000 distinct CDR3 sequences, around 30% of them singletons, with under 20% in the top ten. V was shortened by 5 bases and J by 4 bases, with 17 bases between the two germline ends. The CDR3 consists of 15 residues. Germline V CDR1 and CDR2: SEHNR, FQNEAQ (reference sequence). The chain has TRBV7-9 and TRBJ1-1; D is uncertain. This clonotype was sampled from a human donor with COVID-19. The sample comprised cultured CD4+ T cells from blood. CDR3 in DNA: TGTGCCAGCAGCACCCCCGGGCTCCGGGCCACTGAAGCTTTCTTT. Protein sequence: CASSTPGLRATEAFF.